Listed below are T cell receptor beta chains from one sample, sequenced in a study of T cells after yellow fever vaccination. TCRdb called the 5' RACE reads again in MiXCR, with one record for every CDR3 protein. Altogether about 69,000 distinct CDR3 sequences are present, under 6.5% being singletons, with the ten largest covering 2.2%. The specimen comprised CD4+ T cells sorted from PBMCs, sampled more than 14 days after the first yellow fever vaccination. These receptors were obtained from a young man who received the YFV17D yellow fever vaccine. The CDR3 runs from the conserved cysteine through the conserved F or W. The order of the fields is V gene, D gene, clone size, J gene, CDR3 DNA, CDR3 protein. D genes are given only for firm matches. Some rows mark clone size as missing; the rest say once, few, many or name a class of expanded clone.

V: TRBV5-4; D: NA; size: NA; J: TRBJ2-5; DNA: TGTGCCAGCAGCTCAAGCCAGGGGGGGAGAGAGACCCAGTACTTC; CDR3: CASSSSQGGRETQYF
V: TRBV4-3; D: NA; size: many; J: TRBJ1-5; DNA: TGCGCCAGCAGCCAAGATAGTCAGGGGAACCAGCCCCAGCATTTT; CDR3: CASSQDSQGNQPQHF
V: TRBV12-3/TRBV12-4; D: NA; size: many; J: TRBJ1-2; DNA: TGTGCCAGCAGTTTAGGGGAGGGGACCTATGGCTACACCTTC; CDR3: CASSLGEGTYGYTF
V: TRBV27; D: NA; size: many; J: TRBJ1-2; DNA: TGTGCCAGCAGTTCCTTGGACATTAACTATGGCTACACCTTC; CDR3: CASSSLDINYGYTF
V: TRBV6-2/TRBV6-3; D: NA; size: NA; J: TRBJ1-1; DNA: TGTGCCAGCAGTTACTCGAGTAACACTGAAGCTTTCTTT; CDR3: CASSYSSNTEAFF
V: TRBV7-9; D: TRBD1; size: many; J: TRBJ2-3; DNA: TGTGCCAGCAGCTTAGCGCGCACAGGGGTACTCACAGATACGCAGTATTTT; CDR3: CASSLARTGVLTDTQYF
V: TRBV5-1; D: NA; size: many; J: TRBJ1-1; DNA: TGCGCCAGCAGCTCCTTTACGGGGAACACTGAAGCTTTCTTT; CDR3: CASSSFTGNTEAFF
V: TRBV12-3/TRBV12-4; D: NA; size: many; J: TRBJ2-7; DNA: TGTGCCAGCTCTAAAGTACCTTCCTACGAGCAGTACTTC; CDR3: CASSKVPSYEQYF
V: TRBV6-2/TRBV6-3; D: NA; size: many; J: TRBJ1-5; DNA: TGTGCCAGCAGTCAGGGAATCTATAGCAATCAGCCCCAGCATTTT; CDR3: CASSQGIYSNQPQHF
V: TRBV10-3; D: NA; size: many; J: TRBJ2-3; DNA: TGTGCCATCAGTGAATGGGGGTACACAGATACGCAGTATTTT; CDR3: CAISEWGYTDTQYF
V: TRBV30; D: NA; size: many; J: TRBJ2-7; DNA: TGTGCCTGTTCCCCAGACCCCCGTCGGGGGCGCGGCTTGTACGAGCAGTACTTC; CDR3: CACSPDPRRGRGLYEQYF
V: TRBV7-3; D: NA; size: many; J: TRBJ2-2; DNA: TGTGCCAGCAGCCCCCGGGTCTCGCAGAACACCGGGGAGCTGTTTTTT; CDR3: CASSPRVSQNTGELFF
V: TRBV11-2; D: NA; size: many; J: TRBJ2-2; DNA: TGTGCTATAGGTGGCGGGGCCGGGGAGCTGTTTTTT; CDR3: CAIGGGAGELFF
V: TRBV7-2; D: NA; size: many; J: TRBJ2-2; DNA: TGTGCCAGCAGCTTAGTCGGGGGCAACACCGGGGAGCTGTTTTTT; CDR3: CASSLVGGNTGELFF
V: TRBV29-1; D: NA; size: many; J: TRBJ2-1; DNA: TGCAGCGTTCAATCGGGGATTTTCCGTTCCAGGGTACGGAATGAGCAGTTCTTC; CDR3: CSVQSGIFRSRVRNEQFF
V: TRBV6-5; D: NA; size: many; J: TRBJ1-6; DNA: TGTGCCAGCAGTTCCCGACGGACACCTTCGGCCTATAATTCACCCCTCCACTTT; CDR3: CASSSRRTPSAYNSPLHF
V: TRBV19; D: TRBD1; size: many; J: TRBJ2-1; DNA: TGTGCCAGTAGCAGGGACAGGGGGGATGAGCAGTTCTTC; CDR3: CASSRDRGDEQFF
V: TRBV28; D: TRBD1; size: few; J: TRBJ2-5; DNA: TGTGCCAGCGGGGGGACAGGGGGGGTTGAGACCCAGTACTTC; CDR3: CASGGTGGVETQYF
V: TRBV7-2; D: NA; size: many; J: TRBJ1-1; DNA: TGTGCCAGCAGCTTAATGGTTGGGGGCGAAGCTTTCTTT; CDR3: CASSLMVGGEAFF
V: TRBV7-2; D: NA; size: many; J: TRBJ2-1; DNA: TGTGCCAGCAGCCCCCGCAACTCGGGTCGGCAGTTCTTC; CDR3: CASSPRNSGRQFF
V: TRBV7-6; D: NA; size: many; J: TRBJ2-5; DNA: TGTGCCAGCAGCTTAGCGGTTAAAGAGACCCAGTACTTC; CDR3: CASSLAVKETQYF
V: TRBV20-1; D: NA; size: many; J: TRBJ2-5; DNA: TGCAGTGCGACGAGCCTAGTCTCGGAGACCCAGTACTTC; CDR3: CSATSLVSETQYF
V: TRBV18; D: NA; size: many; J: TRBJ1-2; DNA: TGTGCCAGCTCACCACTCACGGGACTCCAAAACTATGGCTACACCTTC; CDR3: CASSPLTGLQNYGYTF
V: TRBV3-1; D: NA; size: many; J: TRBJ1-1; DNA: TGTGCCAGCAGCCATGCAGGGGCGAACGCCCCTGAAGCTTTCTTT; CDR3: CASSHAGANAPEAFF
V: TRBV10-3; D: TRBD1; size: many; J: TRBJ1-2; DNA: TGTGCCATCAGTGAGATAGGTCGGGCAGGGGGCGCCTATTATGGCTACACCTTC; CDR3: CAISEIGRAGGAYYGYTF
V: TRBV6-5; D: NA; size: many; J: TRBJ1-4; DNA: TGTGCCAGCAGTTCCCCGCGAAGACATGAAAAACTGTTTTTT; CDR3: CASSSPRRHEKLFF
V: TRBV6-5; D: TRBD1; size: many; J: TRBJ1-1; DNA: TGTGCCAGCAGTTACGGACAGGGGGTAGGAGAAGCTTTCTTT; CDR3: CASSYGQGVGEAFF
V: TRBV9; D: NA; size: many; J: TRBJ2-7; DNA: TGTGCCAGCAGCGTAGGCCAGGACGGTACCTACGAGCAGTACTTC; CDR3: CASSVGQDGTYEQYF
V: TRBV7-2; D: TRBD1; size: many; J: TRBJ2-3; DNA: TGTGCCAGCAGTCCTGCTAGGGGGCCCACAGATACGCAGTATTTT; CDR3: CASSPARGPTDTQYF
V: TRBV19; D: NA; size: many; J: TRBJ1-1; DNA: TGTGCCAGTAGTATAGTCGGGGATACTGAAGCTTTCTTT; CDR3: CASSIVGDTEAFF
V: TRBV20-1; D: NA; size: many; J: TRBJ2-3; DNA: TGCAGTGCTAGTGTCCGGGCCCTCACTAGCACAGATACGCAGTATTTT; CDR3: CSASVRALTSTDTQYF
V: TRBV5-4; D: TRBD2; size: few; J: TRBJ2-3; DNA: TGTGCCAGCAGCTCCGGGGGGGCAACAGATACGCAGTATTTT; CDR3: CASSSGGATDTQYF
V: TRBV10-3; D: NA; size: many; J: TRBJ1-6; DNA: TGTGCCATCAGTGAGTCCAGGAGCTCCTATAATTCACCCCTCCACTTT; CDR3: CAISESRSSYNSPLHF
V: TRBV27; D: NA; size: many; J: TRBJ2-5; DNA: TGTGCCAGCAGTTTACGGGGGAGGGAGACCCAGTACTTC; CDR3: CASSLRGRETQYF
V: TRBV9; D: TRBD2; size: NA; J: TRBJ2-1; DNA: TGTGCCAGCAGCGTTTACGGGGGGGGAAACAATGAGCAGTTCTTC; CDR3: CASSVYGGGNNEQFF
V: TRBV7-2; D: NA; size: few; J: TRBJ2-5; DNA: TGTGCCAGCAGCTTAAGGGAGGGGGGTCCGAGGGAGACCCAGTACTTC; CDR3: CASSLREGGPRETQYF
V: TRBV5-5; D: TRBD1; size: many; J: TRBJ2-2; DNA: TGTGCCAGCACCAAGAAACAGGGGCGAGACACCGGGGAGCTGTTTTTT; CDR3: CASTKKQGRDTGELFF
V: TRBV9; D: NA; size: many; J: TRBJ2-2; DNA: TGTGCCAGCAGCGTAGATTGGACACCGAACACCGGGGAGCTGTTTTTT; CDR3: CASSVDWTPNTGELFF
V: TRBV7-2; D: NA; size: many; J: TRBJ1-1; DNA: TGTGCCAGCAGCCCCTCAGGGTGGGTGAACACTGAAGCTTTCTTT; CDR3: CASSPSGWVNTEAFF
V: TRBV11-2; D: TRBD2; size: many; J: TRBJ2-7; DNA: TGTGCCAGCAGCCCACAAGCGGGGGGGTACGAGCAGTACTTC; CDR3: CASSPQAGGYEQYF
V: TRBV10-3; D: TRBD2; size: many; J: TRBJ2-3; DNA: TGTGCCATCAGTGAGTCGAGGGTAGCGGGGGTTCCTAGCACAGATACGCAGTATTTT; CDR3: CAISESRVAGVPSTDTQYF
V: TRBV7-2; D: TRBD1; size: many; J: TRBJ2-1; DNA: TGTGCCAGCAGCCAGACCGTGACAGGGGGGGATAAGTTCTTC; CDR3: CASSQTVTGGDKFF